This passage covers 11 T cell receptor beta chains from one sample sequenced in a study of cytomegalovirus exposure and HLA in healthy donors. In the PCR, 60 Vbeta and 13 Jbeta primers were used. Assay: immunoSEQ multiplex PCR; the TCRdb copy retains only in-frame clones and omits some. Recorded here are tens of thousands of clones; the top ten clones represent 12%. Sequencing was done on a sample of PBMCs. All receptors come from a man between 18 and 35 years old in good health and CMV-seropositive.

This rearrangement joins TRBV7-9 to TRBJ1-1; D might be TRBD1 (6 bases). CDR3 length equals 15 residues. Germline V CDR1 and CDR2: SEHNR, FQNEAQ (reference sequence). Trimming cost V 2 bases and J 0 bases, with 10 bases left between them. CDR3 nucleotide sequence: TGTGCCAGCAGCTTACAGGGGATAATGAACACTGAAGCTTTCTTT. Residues: CASSLQGIMNTEAFF.

The chain combines TRBV14 with TRBJ1-2; 8 positions agree with TRBD1. The CDR3 runs 14 residues. Trimming at V came to 4 bases and at J to 1 base, leaving 2 bases not matched to a gene. Per germline, CDR1 SGHDN and CDR2 FVKESK. The CDR3 bases are TGTGCCAGCAGCCGAGACAGGGGTAACTATGGCTACACCTTC. Translated: CASSRDRGNYGYTF.

In regard to this clone: This sample includes further DNA sequences coding for the same CDR3. The rearrangement joins TRBV6-4 to TRBJ2-7; TRBD1 matches at 10 bases. This CDR3 comprises 13 residues. The junction had 6 bases not matched to a gene; V was cut back by 9 bases and J by 4 bases. CDR1 is MRHNA and CDR2 is SNTAGT in the germline V gene. The CDR3 DNA follows: TGTGCCAGTGGACAGGGGGTAGGGTACGAGCAGTACTTC. It yields the protein CASGQGVGYEQYF.

This chain links TRBV18 with TRBJ2-7; TRBD1 matches at 9 bases. The CDR3 contains 14 residues. V gave up 3 bases and J gave up 7 bases; unmatched junction bases: 7. Germline V CDR1 and CDR2: KGHSH, LQKENI. The CDR3 protein is CASSPTGTGSEQYF. CDR3 nucleotide sequence: TGTGCCAGCTCACCCACCGGGACAGGGAGTGAGCAGTACTTC.

The rearrangement joins TRBV6-6 to TRBJ2-1, with 10 bases matching TRBD1. Germline lookup yields CDR1 MNHNY and CDR2 SVGAGI (reference sequence). The CDR3 consists of 16 residues. J was trimmed by 8 bases and V by 5 bases; bases with no gene match: 12. The CDR3 here is CASSAIRTGGWHEQFF. CDR3 coding DNA: TGTGCCAGCAGTGCGATACGGACAGGGGGGTGGCATGAGCAGTTCTTC.

The chain recombines TRBV11-3 with TRBJ2-2, with 8 bases aligning to TRBD2. Germline V gives CDR1 SGHNT, CDR2 YENEEA. The trim removed 2 bases at V and 6 bases at J, leaving 2 bases unmatched. This CDR3 region has 14 residues. The CDR3 region has the DNA TGTGCCAGCAGCTTACCACTAGCGGCCGGGGAGCTGTTTTTT. This sequence encodes CASSLPLAAGELFF. The complete variable domain, with remaining parts taken from reference TRBV11-3 and TRBJ2-2, reads EAGVVQSPRYKIIEKKQPVAFWCNPISGHNTLYWYLQNLGQGPELLIRYENEEAVDDSQLPKDRFSAERLKGVDSTLKIQPAELGDSAVYLCASSLPLAAGELFFGEGSRLTVL.

V and J are TRBV5-1 and TRBJ2-7; D ambiguous. The V end lost 1 base, the J end lost 1 base, and 9 bases lay between the germline ends. Per the germline V gene, CDR1 is SGHRS and CDR2 is YFSETQ. The CDR3 is 14 residues long. The CDR3 DNA reads as TGCGCCAGCAGCTTGTCCCCAGGATCCTACGAGCAGTACTTC. Translating gives CASSLSPGSYEQYF.

The chain uses TRBV6-1 and TRBJ2-7; 13 nucleotides agree with TRBD2. Germline V gene data show CDR1 as MNHNS and CDR2 as SASEGT. The V segment lost 6 bases and the J segment 7 bases; nucleotides outside the gene matches: 9. The CDR3 runs 15 residues. CDR3 nucleotide sequence: TGTGCCAGCAGAGGACTAGCGGGAGAAAGTGGAGAGCAGTACTTC. Amino acid sequence: CASRGLAGESGEQYF.

This chain links TRBV4-1 with TRBJ2-7; 15 nucleotides align to TRBD2. The CDR3 is 17 residues long. Germline V gene data show CDR1 as MGHRA and CDR2 as YSYEKL. J was trimmed by 0 bases and V by 3 bases; bases with no gene match: 3. The CDR3 nucleotides are TGCGCCAGCAGCCAGGGACTAGCGGGAGGCCTCTCCTACGAGCAGTACTTC. Translated, it gives CASSQGLAGGLSYEQYF.

The chain links TRBV27 to TRBJ1-4; a weak D match, TRBD1 (6 bases). The CDR3 runs 20 residues. CDR1 is MNHEY and CDR2 is SMNVEV in the germline V gene (reference sequence). With 3 bases removed from V and 1 base from J, the gap between germline ends came to 24 bases. CDR3 bases: TGTGCCAGCAGTTTCTCCTCAGAACAGGGTCGGTTGGTAACTAATGAAAAACTGTTTTTT. It translates to CASSFSSEQGRLVTNEKLFF.

V usage is TRBV30 and J usage is TRBJ1-2, with TRBD1 as a possible D gene (5 bases). The V gene lost 2 bases and the J gene lost 7 bases, with 11 bases spanning the gap. The CDR3 loop spans 12 amino acids. In germline, CDR1 is GTSNPN, CDR2 SVGIG (reference sequence). The CDR3 DNA reads as TGTGCCTGGAGTTTATCTAGGGGTGGCTACACCTTC. Amino acid sequence: CAWSLSRGGYTF. The variable domain in full, completed from reference TRBV30 and TRBJ1-2, reads SQTIHQWPATLVQPVGSPLSLECTVEGTSNPNLYWYRQAAGRGLQLLFYSVGIGQISSEVPQNLSASRPQDRQFILSSKKLLLSDSGFYLCAWSLSRGGYTFGSGTRLTVV.